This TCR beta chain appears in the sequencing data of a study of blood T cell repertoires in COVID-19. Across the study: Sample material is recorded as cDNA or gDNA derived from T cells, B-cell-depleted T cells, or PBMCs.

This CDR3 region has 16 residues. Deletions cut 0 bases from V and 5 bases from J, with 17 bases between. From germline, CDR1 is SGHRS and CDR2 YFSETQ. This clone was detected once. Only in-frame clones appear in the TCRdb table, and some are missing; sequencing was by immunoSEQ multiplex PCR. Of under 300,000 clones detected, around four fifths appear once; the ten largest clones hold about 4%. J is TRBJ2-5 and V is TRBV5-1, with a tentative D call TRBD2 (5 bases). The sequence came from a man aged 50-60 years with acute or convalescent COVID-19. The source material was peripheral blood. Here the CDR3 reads CASSLASVQRGETQYF. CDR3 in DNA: TGCGCCAGCAGCTTGGCCTCAGTACAGAGAGGGGAGACCCAGTACTTC.